This is a list of T cell receptor beta chains from one sample in a study of cytomegalovirus exposure and HLA in healthy donors. Using immunoSEQ multiplex PCR, the repertoire was profiled, and TCRdb retains in-frame clones only, with some absent. The sample has roughly 140,000 clones; 64% are singletons. Sequenced sample: PBMCs. The source of these receptors is a young woman in good health and CMV-seropositive. Both conserved end residues are trimmed from each CDR3.

J gene | CDR3 length | V gene | CDR3 protein
TRBJ1-1 | 9 | TRBV2 | ASSEQVGAF
TRBJ2-3 | 14 | TRBV15 | ATSRGRQGAGDTQY
TRBJ1-1 | 11 | TRBV9 | ASSTDRGVEAF
TRBJ1-1 | 14 | TRBV6-5 | ASSSPWEALNTEAF
TRBJ1-2 | 13 | TRBV14 | ASSQDFRANYGYT
TRBJ1-6 | 12 | TRBV5-1 | ASSLDGGGSPLH
TRBJ2-5 | 13 | TRBV15 | ATSRDLSSMETQY
TRBJ2-7 | 13 | TRBV27 | ASRETSGRSQEQY
TRBJ2-7 | 12 | TRBV10-2 | ASSVAGAGYEQY
TRBJ2-7 | 13 | TRBV19 | ASSYFSGHIYEQY
TRBJ2-1 | 13 | TRBV5-1 | ASSSDFSAYNEQF
TRBJ1-2 | 14 | TRBV30 | AWKAPRSDLLYGYT
TRBJ2-1 | 9 | TRBV25-1 | ASSPYNEQF
TRBJ1-1 | 13 | TRBV6-5 | ASSSPQQGGTEAF
TRBJ1-1 | 13 | TRBV5-1 | ASSPQGARDTEAF